This T cell receptor (beta chain) originates from a study of shared clonotypes between healthy human individuals. Some clones are missing from TCRdb's copy, which holds only in-frame ones; the method was immunoSEQ multiplex PCR. This table has approximately 640,000 clones, less than 80% appearing once. Remarks on this clone: As yet, its antigen is unknown.

Findings and limits, study-wide: Non-shared clonotypes had lower generation probabilities than clonotypes shared by all four sorted-subset donors.

Germline values: CDR1 SGHRS, CDR2 YFSETQ. V lost 3 bases and J 2 bases, leaving 14 bases between the germline ends. The CDR3 sequence is 15 residues long. Sequencing input: memory CD4+ T cells sorted from blood. Subset given: CD45RA-negative fraction. The receptor was isolated from a woman aged 25 to 39 in good health. This sequence joins TRBV5-1 and TRBJ1-2, with D unresolved. In DNA, the CDR3 is TGCGCCAGCAGCTCCCGGACCGGTCAAAACTATGGCTACACCTTC. It codes for CASSSRTGQNYGYTF.